These T cell receptor beta chains were read from a single sample in a study of tumor and adjacent non-tumor tissue in lung cancer. In TCRdb, the multiplex PCR reads were re-called with MiXCR into one record per CDR3 protein. The table records about 200,000 distinct CDR3 sequences, about 76% of them present only once. Sequenced sample: lung tumor tissue. The receptors here all came from a man between 60 and 75 years old with non-small cell lung cancer. Each CDR3 is given with its conserved first and last residue. A D gene is named only where the DNA matches it firmly. The size field is filled for only some rows; it gives once, few, many or a size class.

>-|many|TRBJ2-1|TRBV14
TGTGCCAGCAGCCAAGATTGGGATAATGAGCAGTTCTTC
CASSQDWDNEQFF
>TRBD1|few|TRBJ1-2|TRBV11-2
TGTGCCAGCAGTATACAGGGGGGCATTCGAGGCTACATCTTC
CASSIQGGIRGYIF
>-|-|TRBJ2-5|TRBV5-6
TGTGCCAGCAACTCCCAAGAGACCCAGTACTTC
CASNSQETQYF
>TRBD2|-|TRBJ2-1|TRBV28
TGTGCCAGCAAATGGAGGGCTAGCGGACATCAGTTATTC
CASKWRASGHQLF
>-|-|TRBJ1-1|TRBV20-1
TGCAGTGCAAGACAGGATGGGAACACTGAAGCTTTCTTT
CSARQDGNTEAFF
>-|once|TRBJ2-1|TRBV11-3
TGTGCCAGTAGCCTTACTAGAGGGACAAGGAATGAGCAGTTCTTC
CASSLTRGTRNEQFF
>-|few|TRBJ2-7|TRBV11-2
TGTGCCAGCAGCGGACGTCGAGGTCCTACGGTCGGGCAGTACTTC
CASSGRRGPTVGQYF
>-|-|TRBJ2-1|TRBV24-1
TGTGCCACCAGTGATTTAGGTCACAGGGACAATGAGCAGTTCTTC
CATSDLGHRDNEQFF
>-|-|TRBJ1-1|TRBV10-1
TGCGCCAACAGTGAGCAGGCGACGGCCGCTGAAGCCTTCTTC
CANSEQATAAEAFF
>-|-|TRBJ2-3|TRBV12-5
TGTGATAGTGAACTTGCCCATGGGGGGCTTAGCACAGATACGCAGTATTTT
CDSELAHGGLSTDTQYF
>-|-|TRBJ2-3|TRBV20-1
TGCAGTGCTAGAGTCAGTAGGGGAGAGGGGGTAGGACCCCGCATAGATACGCAGTATTTT
CSARVSRGEGVGPRIDTQYF
>-|-|TRBJ2-6|TRBV11-2
TGTGCCAATAGTCCTATCTCTGGGGCCAACGTCCCGATTTTC
CANSPISGANVPIF
>-|-|TRBJ2-3|TRBV11-2
TGTGCCAGCAGCATACAAACCTCCAGCACAGATACGCTGTATTTT
CASSIQTSSTDTLYF
>-|-|TRBJ1-3|TRBV11-2
TGTCCCAGCAGGCTTGGTAGTGGAAACACCATATATTTT
CPSRLGSGNTIYF
>TRBD1|-|TRBJ2-7|TRBV6-2/TRBV6-3
TGTGGCAGCAAGGAGACAGGGATTAGCTCCTACGAGCAGTACTTC
CGSKETGISSYEQYF
>TRBD1|few|TRBJ1-2|TRBV20-1
TGCAGTGCTAGACCTGTCCAAGGGGGCCTTATCTACACCTTC
CSARPVQGGLIYTF
>-|-|TRBJ2-3|TRBV6-1
TGTGCCAGTATAACAGGGATGGGCACAGATACGCAGTATTTT
CASITGMGTDTQYF
>-|-|TRBJ2-7|TRBV28
TGTGCCAGCAGTCCCGGGGACTACGAGCAGTACTTC
CASSPGDYEQYF
>TRBD2|many|TRBJ2-1|TRBV20-1
TGCAGTGCTGGGACTAGCGGTGGGTACAATGAGCAGTTCTTC
CSAGTSGGYNEQFF
>-|-|TRBJ2-5|TRBV11-2
TGTGCCAGCATTTCCACCCCCTCGGACAGCCTTCTCGAGACCCAGTACTTC
CASISTPSDSLLETQYF
>TRBD1|-|TRBJ2-1|TRBV11-2
TGTGACAGCAGCATGACAGGGGGCGTCACCAATGAGCTGTTCTTC
CDSSMTGGVTNELFF
>-|-|TRBJ2-7|TRBV6-1
TGTGCCATCAGACCATCCACCAGGGGCGAGCAGTACTTC
CAIRPSTRGEQYF
>-|-|TRBJ2-2|TRBV5-5
TGTGCCAACAGCTTGGGAAGGGGCGCGGTCACCGGGGAACTGTTTTTT
CANSLGRGAVTGELFF
>TRBD1|-|TRBJ1-2|TRBV29-1
TGCAGCGTACTCAGGACAGGGGGTACGGGCCACACCTTC
CSVLRTGGTGHTF
>-|-|TRBJ2-2|TRBV20-1
TGCAGTGGTGTAAGGGAGCAACGGACCGGGGAGCTGTTTTTT
CSGVREQRTGELFF
>-|-|TRBJ2-5|TRBV4-2
TGTGCTAGCAACCAAAACTACCTCCAAGAGATCCAGTACTTC
CASNQNYLQEIQYF
>TRBD2|-|TRBJ2-7|TRBV4-3
TGCGCCAGCAGCCAAGAACTAGCGTCTTCCTACGAGCAGCACTTC
CASSQELASSYEQHF
>-|-|TRBJ2-2|TRBV30
TGTGCCTGGAGTGTAAGGTTTCGACGTGGCCTAAACACCGTGGAGCTGTTTTTT
CAWSVRFRRGLNTVELFF
>-|-|TRBJ1-2|TRBV7-9
TGTGCCAGCAGCTTTGGACCCCGCTATGGCTACACCTTC
CASSFGPRYGYTF
>-|few|TRBJ2-3|TRBV6-1
TGTGCCAGCAGTGAAGCGCTTCGGGGGTGGGATACGCAGTATTTT
CASSEALRGWDTQYF
>-|many|TRBJ2-7|TRBV20-1
TGCAGTGAGTTGGGGAAAGGGACTCACGAGCAGTACTTC
CSELGKGTHEQYF
>TRBD1|-|TRBJ2-5|TRBV20-1
TGCAGTGCTAGGTTCCCACAGGGGGGAGAGACCCAGTACTTC
CSARFPQGGETQYF
>TRBD1|-|TRBJ2-5|TRBV11-3
TGTGCCAGCAGAGCAAGACAGGGGATGACGGGAGAGACCCAGTACTTC
CASRARQGMTGETQYF
>-|-|TRBJ1-1|TRBV6-1
TGTGCCAGCGAACTCGGGGATAGCTTCTTT
CASELGDSFF
>-|medium-sized|TRBJ2-1|TRBV20-1
TGCAGTGCTGGCGGATCCTCCTACAATGAGCAGTTCTTC
CSAGGSSYNEQFF
>-|-|TRBJ1-1|TRBV5-1
TGCGCCAGCAGCTTGGATCCGGGGGCGGATGCTTTCTTT
CASSLDPGADAFF
>TRBD2|-|TRBJ2-1|TRBV20-1
TGCAGTGCCGCGGGGAGGGAGGGCTACAATGAGCAGTGCTTC
CSAAGREGYNEQCF
>-|-|TRBJ1-2|TRBV20-1
TGCAGTGCTACCCCCGAGGGGTTTAATAGCTACACCTTC
CSATPEGFNSYTF
>-|-|TRBJ2-2|TRBV5-1
TGCGCCAGCAGCTTCGAGGGGGAGCTGTTTTTT
CASSFEGELFF
>-|many|TRBJ2-1|TRBV7-8
TGTGCCAGCAGCTTAGGGACAACCAGCGGCAATGAGCAGTTCTTC
CASSLGTTSGNEQFF
>-|-|TRBJ1-2|TRBV6-1
TGTACCAGCAGTGAACGAAGTGGAGGCACGGATGGCTACACCTTC
CTSSERSGGTDGYTF
>-|-|TRBJ1-2|TRBV4-2
TGTGCCAGCAGCCCCCCTGCGTGGACGGAAGGGGATGGCCACACCTTC
CASSPPAWTEGDGHTF
>-|-|TRBJ2-7|TRBV13
TGTGCCGGTAGCTTTTACGGAGGTAAGAACCCCTACGAGCAGTACTTC
CAGSFYGGKNPYEQYF
>TRBD1|-|TRBJ2-7|TRBV11-1
TGTGCCAGCATCTTAATCGGACAGGGGGCGTACGAGCAGTATTTC
CASILIGQGAYEQYF
>-|-|TRBJ2-2|TRBV20-1
TGCAGTACTAGAGACCGCAGACTAAACACCGGGGAGCTGTTTTTT
CSTRDRRLNTGELFF
>-|-|TRBJ2-7|TRBV7-2
TGTGCCAGCAGCCCTAGAGATGAGAGAACCTACGAGCAGTACTTC
CASSPRDERTYEQYF
>-|-|TRBJ2-7|TRBV6-1
TGTGCCAGCAGTGAGCTGGGGGCGCTGGTCGAGCAGTACTTC
CASSELGALVEQYF
>TRBD1|-|TRBJ2-3|TRBV11-3
TGTGCCAGCAGCCACGGACAGGGGACAGATACGTACTATTTT
CASSHGQGTDTYYF
>TRBD2|-|TRBJ2-7|TRBV4-2
TGTGCCAGCAGCCAAGATGGGACTAGCGGGAGTTACGAGCAGCACTTC
CASSQDGTSGSYEQHF
>-|-|TRBJ2-5|TRBV4-3
TGCGCAAGCAGCCAAGTTGTTGGGTTGTCCCAGTACTTC
CASSQVVGLSQYF
>TRBD2|-|TRBJ2-7|TRBV29-1
TGCAGCCTCGGACTAGCGGGAGGCTATGAGCAGTACTTC
CSLGLAGGYEQYF
>-|-|TRBJ1-5|TRBV6-1
TGTGCCAGCACTGAAGACAGATATAGCAATCAGTCCCAGCATTTT
CASTEDRYSNQSQHF
>-|-|TRBJ1-2|TRBV20-1
TGTAGTGTCGAGGGACTGATTTATGGCTACACCTTC
CSVEGLIYGYTF
>-|-|TRBJ1-4|TRBV5-4
TGTAGCAGCAGCGTACAGGGTGCAGTTCGGGAAGAACTGTTTTTT
CSSSVQGAVREELFF
>-|-|TRBJ2-2|TRBV6-1
TGTGCCAGCAGTGAAGTGGGGGGCGTCACCGGGGAGCTGTTTTTT
CASSEVGGVTGELFF
>-|once|TRBJ2-2|TRBV11-3
TGTGCCAGCAGCGCTGGGTCGAACACCGGGGAGATGTTTTTT
CASSAGSNTGEMFF
>TRBD1|-|TRBJ1-3|TRBV6-5
TGTGCCAGCAGGGCCGACAGGGGAGGGAACACCATATATTTT
CASRADRGGNTIYF